This T cell receptor beta chain was profiled in a study of control samples from healthy donors and cancer patients (dated by TCRdb to about 2020). A word on this clone: Its target antigen remains unknown. Base-call qualities are not available, and no considerably larger clone is one nucleotide away.

To prepare the library, the immunoSEQ multiplex PCR assay was applied. TCRdb obtained this table from immuneACCESS and retained in-frame rearrangements with V and J assigned. These tables miss some clones; where compared with another copy, unresolved V genes account for less than half of the shortfall, and the remainder is unexplained. The sample table shows about 55,000 clones, and 95% are seen once. The top ten clonotypes cover approximately 2.3% of the sample. Including cysteine and phenylalanine, the CDR3 has 14 amino acids. Just CDR3 DNA is preserved here, 42 bases in frame from base 1. V is pruned by 4 bases and J by 5 bases, leaving 5 bases of the junction without a gene match. CDR1 and CDR2 (MNHEY, SVGEGT) derive from the germline V gene.

Here the chain combines TRBV6-2 or TRBV6-3 and TRBJ1-1; 9 nucleotides in the junction match TRBD1. The receptor was isolated from a man younger than 45 in good health. Specimen: blood. The CDR3 region: CASSWGQGDTEAFF. The DNA sequence is given as TGTGCCAGCAGTTGGGGACAGGGAGATACTGAAGCTTTCTTT.